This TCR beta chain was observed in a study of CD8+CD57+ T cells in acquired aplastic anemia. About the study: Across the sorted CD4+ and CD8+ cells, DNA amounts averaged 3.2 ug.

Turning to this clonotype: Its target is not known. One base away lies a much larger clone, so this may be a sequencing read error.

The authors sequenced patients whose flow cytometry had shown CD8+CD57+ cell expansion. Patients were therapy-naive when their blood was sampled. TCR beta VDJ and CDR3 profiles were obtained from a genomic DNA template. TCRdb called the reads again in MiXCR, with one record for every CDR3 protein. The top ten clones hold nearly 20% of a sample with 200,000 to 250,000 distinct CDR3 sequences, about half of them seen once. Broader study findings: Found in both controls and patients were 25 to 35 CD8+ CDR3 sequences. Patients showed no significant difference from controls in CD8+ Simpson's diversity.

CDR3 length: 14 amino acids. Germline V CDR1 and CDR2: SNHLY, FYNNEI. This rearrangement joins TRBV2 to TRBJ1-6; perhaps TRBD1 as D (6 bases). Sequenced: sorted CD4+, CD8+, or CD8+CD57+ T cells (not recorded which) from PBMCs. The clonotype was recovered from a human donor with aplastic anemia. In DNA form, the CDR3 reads TGTGCCAGCAGGGCCACAGGGTATAATCCACCCCTCCACTTT. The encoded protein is CASRATGYNPPLHF. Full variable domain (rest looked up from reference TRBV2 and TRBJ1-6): EPEVTQTPSHQVTQMGQEVILRCVPISNHLYFYWYRQILGQKVEFLVSFYNNEISEKSEIFDDQFSVERPDGSNFTLKIRSTKLEDSAMYFCASRATGYNPPLHFGNGTRLTVT.